Below, 16 T cell receptor beta chains from the same sample are listed, as sequenced in a study of identical twins. TCRdb analysed the 5' RACE reads with MiXCR anew, one entry per CDR3 protein. The sample records hundreds of thousands of distinct CDR3 sequences, approximately 21% being singletons. Another study also made use of these data, one on T cells expressing NK-cell markers.

The specimen was PBMCs. These receptors came from a woman under 30 in good health.

This clonotype was detected a few times. The CDR3 coding sequence is TGTGCCAGCAGCTTAAGGGGGGGAGTACAAGAGACCCAGTACTTC. Translated, it gives CASSLRGGVQETQYF. The genes are TRBV11-2 and TRBJ2-5, with D tentatively TRBD2 (7 bases). V lost 2 bases and J lost 2, with 12 bases in between. This CDR3 is built from 15 residues. The germline gives CDR1 SGHAT, CDR2 FQNNGV. Supplemented by reference TRBV11-2 and TRBJ2-5, the full variable domain reads EAGVAQSPRYKIIEKRQSVAFWCNPISGHATLYWYQQILGQGPKLLIQFQNNGVVDDSQLPKDRFSAERLKGVDSTLKIQPAKLEDSAVYLCASSLRGGVQETQYFGPGTRLLVL.

This clonotype appeared many times. J is TRBJ1-5 and V is TRBV20-1, with a tentative D call TRBD1 (5 bases). CDR3 length equals 16 residues. Trimming took 1 base from V and 0 from J, leaving 13 bases between them. CDR1 is DFQATT and CDR2 is SNEGSKA in the germline V gene (reference sequence). The CDR3, as DNA: TGCAGTGCTAGAGTGGGGACGGGCTTTAGCAATCAGCCCCAGCATTTT. This sequence encodes CSARVGTGFSNQPQHF.

The table lists this clonotype with a few counts. V gene TRBV5-1 combines with J gene TRBJ2-5; the match to TRBD1 covers 7 bases. Per germline, CDR1 SGHRS and CDR2 YFSETQ. The CDR3 loop spans 17 amino acids. With V trimmed by 0 bases and J by 4 bases, 12 bases remained unmatched. The CDR3 region has the DNA TGCGCCAGCAGCTTGGTTTCTACTTGGACAGGAGGAGAGACCCAGTACTTC. Amino acids: CASSLVSTWTGGETQYF. Using reference TRBV5-1 and TRBJ2-5 for the parts outside the CDR3, the full variable domain is KAGVTQTPRYLIKTRGQQVTLSCSPISGHRSVSWYQQTPGQGLQFLFEYFSETQRNKGNFPGRFSGRQFSNSRSEMNVSTLELGDSALYLCASSLVSTWTGGETQYFGPGTRLLVL.

This sequence joins TRBV21-1 and TRBJ1-6. TRBV21-1 is a listed pseudogene. The CDR3 contains 14 residues. The CDR3, as DNA: TGTGCCAGCAGCAACCCGACACGGTTCTCACCCCTCCACTTT. Protein product: CASSNPTRFSPLHF.

The gene calls are TRBV6-5 and TRBJ2-1; D remains unclear. V lost 3 bases, J lost 6 bases, and 9 bases lay in between. This CDR3 spans 13 amino acids. Germline assignment: CDR1 MNHEY and CDR2 SVGAGI. The CDR3 DNA sequence: TGTGCCAGCAGTTATTCCCTAGGCAATGAGCAGTTCTTC. It specifies CASSYSLGNEQFF.

The J gene is TRBJ2-1, the V gene TRBV20-1, with TRBD2 identical over 7 bases. This CDR3 is built from 15 residues. With V trimmed by 0 bases and J by 6 bases, 8 bases remained unmatched. Germline-derived CDR1 and CDR2 are DFQATT and SNEGSKA (reference sequence). The CDR3 loop is CSARDRRLAANEQFF. CDR3 sequence (DNA): TGCAGTGCTAGAGATCGTAGACTAGCCGCCAATGAGCAGTTCTTC.

The chain uses TRBV20-1 and TRBJ2-7, with 7 bases identical to TRBD2. Germline-derived CDR1 and CDR2 are DFQATT and SNEGSKA (reference sequence). This CDR3 region has 16 residues. The ends lost 1 base at V and 3 bases at J; junction bases unmatched: 12. DNA of the CDR3: TGCAGTGCTAGAGGTGGCCGGACTAGATTTGACTACGAGCAGTACTTC. The encoded protein is CSARGGRTRFDYEQYF.

This chain connects TRBV7-6 to TRBJ2-4; TRBD2 aligns across 7 bases. Germline V CDR1 and CDR2: SGHVS, FNYEAQ. This CDR3 has 14 residues. Written as DNA, the CDR3 is TGTGACATACCCGCCGGGGGGACCCCCGGCATTCAGTACTTC. Translated: CDIPAGGTPGIQYF.

The V call is TRBV9, the J call TRBJ2-3; D perhaps matches TRBD1 (6 bases). This CDR3 is 15 amino acids long. The germline V and J ends were trimmed by 1 base and 6 bases, with 15 bases remaining between them. The V gene's germline CDR1 is SGDLS and CDR2 YYNGEE. CDR3 protein: CASSVLGTRPDTQYF. Here the CDR3 DNA reads TGTGCCAGCAGCGTACTTGGGACACGCCCGGATACGCAGTATTTT.

This clonotype appeared a few times. The chain recombines TRBV10-3 with TRBJ2-1; D remains ambiguous. The CDR3 runs 14 residues. Germline V CDR1 and CDR2: ENHRY, SYGVKD. V was trimmed by 6 bases and J by 9 bases, leaving 18 bases between them. CDR3 sequence: CAIRAGLESGEQFF. The DNA for the CDR3 is TGTGCCATCAGGGCCGGCCTAGAATCGGGTGAGCAGTTCTTC.

The rearrangement joins TRBV20-1 to TRBJ2-7; D is ambiguous. V was shortened by 4 bases and J by 9 bases, with 13 bases between the two germline ends. The length of the CDR3 is 11 residues. CDR1 DFQATT and CDR2 SNEGSKA come from the germline V gene (reference sequence). CDR3 in amino acids: CSAMDVRGQYF. DNA for the CDR3: TGCAGTGCTATGGATGTACGAGGGCAGTACTTC.

V and J are TRBV11-2 and TRBJ1-1; D gene ambiguous. V was clipped by 1 base and J by 3 bases, with 6 bases between them. In germline, CDR1 is SGHAT, CDR2 FQNNGV. This CDR3 has 13 residues. The CDR3 nucleotides read TGTGCCAGCAGCTTAGCCAGCTACACTGAAGCTTTCTTT. The encoded protein is CASSLASYTEAFF.

This chain links TRBV29-1 with TRBJ2-1, with 11 bases matching TRBD1. There are 15 residues in the CDR3. V lost 6 bases, J lost 3 bases, and 7 bases stayed unmatched. Per the germline V gene, CDR1 is SQVTM and CDR2 is ANQGSEA. The CDR3 DNA follows: TGCAGCGTCATATCCGGGACAGGGGGCTACAATGAGCAGTTCTTC. This gives the protein CSVISGTGGYNEQFF.

The V gene is TRBV12-3 or TRBV12-4, the J gene TRBJ2-1, with TRBD2 matching over 9 bases. J was trimmed by 9 bases and V by 0 bases; bases with no gene match: 3. This CDR3 contains 14 residues. CDR3 in amino acids: CASSLALAGSEQFF. DNA of the CDR3: TGTGCCAGCAGTTTAGCGCTAGCGGGGAGTGAGCAGTTCTTC.

This chain uses TRBV20-1 with TRBJ2-3; D may match TRBD1 or TRBD2 (5 bases each). V lost 0 bases, J lost 14 bases, and 21 bases lay in between. Germline V gene lookup returns CDR1 DFQATT and CDR2 SNEGSKA (reference sequence). The CDR3 runs 14 residues. CDR3 residues: CSARDLKGTESSYF. CDR3 DNA sequence: TGCAGTGCTAGAGATTTAAAGGGGACGGAAAGTTCGTATTTT.

The J gene is TRBJ2-1, the V gene TRBV20-1; weak D call: TRBD2 (6 bases). From germline, CDR1 is DFQATT and CDR2 SNEGSKA (reference sequence). The V end lost 5 bases, the J end lost 9 bases, and 14 bases lay between the germline ends. The CDR3 runs to 12 residues. The CDR3 is CSASVSGGEQFF. CDR3 coding DNA: TGCAGTGCTTCGGTTAGCGGTGGTGAGCAGTTCTTC.